This T cell receptor beta chain emerged from a study of cytomegalovirus exposure and HLA in healthy donors (dated by TCRdb to between 2016 and 2019). Some background on the complete study: According to a later analysis, the roughly 130 validation repertoires were produced on the same platform as the roughly 700 repertoires of the first cohort. In addition to the first cohort of approximately 670 subjects, a separate validation cohort of 100 to 150 different subjects was used. The study was designed to test whether signatures of past pathogen exposure could be identified by cataloging public T cell receptors. To predict cytomegalovirus infection status, the study combined high-throughput TCR immunosequencing, statistical association of individual TCRs with disease status, and machine learning.

The donors belonged to the validation cohort of about 120 subjects, which was separate from the approximately 700-subject first cohort. With regard to this clone: Its cognate antigen has yet to be identified. No clone much larger than this one lies a single base away; base qualities are absent.

Points the paper makes about the study in general: It was suggested by the authors that the approach could potentially be generalized to other disease states and immunological phenotypes. While some public TCRs were present in many individuals, most TCR sequences turned up only very rarely across donors. The study gave a list of over 150 TCR beta chains associated with cytomegalovirus. A few of the identified cytomegalovirus-associated TCR beta chains were confirmed in vitro to be specific for cytomegalovirus antigens. The classifier was reported to diagnose cytomegalovirus status with high specificity and sensitivity in both the original cohort and the validation cohort. In a later analysis, TCRs clustered in the first cohort were found to also tend to co-occur in the 120 validation repertoires, with 94% of cluster scores above 0. The validation cohort had no HLA typing available for a later analysis, so co-occurrence within that cohort was assessed over all 120 or so repertoires.

Trimming leaves V shorter by 1 base and J shorter by 0 bases, with the junction holding 3 bases beyond the gene matches. The cysteine opens and the phenylalanine closes a CDR3 of 15 amino acids. Only CDR3 DNA is held: 45 bases, read in frame from base 1. CDR1 is given as SGHTA and CDR2 as FQGNSA, both from the germline V gene. Libraries were prepared through the immunoSEQ multiplex PCR assay. Concerning the study's data processing: To diagnose cytomegalovirus status from the catalog of TCR beta chain sequences, a statistical classification framework was built. Sourced from immuneACCESS, this table was stored by TCRdb with only in-frame sequences that have V and J called. A share of the clones is absent; for the studies checked, an unresolved V gene accounts for under half, and the remainder has no known explanation. V and J calls and clone size come straight from that table; D and trimming were deduced from the DNA. The sample profile shows around 150,000 clones; approximately 90% of them were found once. Of the sample, under 3% is held by the ten largest clones.

The sequenced sample consisted of PBMCs. This sequence was found in a man aged 18 to 30 in good health and CMV-seronegative. This receptor chain uses TRBV7-2 and TRBJ2-7; the junction holds 7 bases that match TRBD2. The DNA sequence follows: TGTGCCAGCAGCTTAGAGGGGAGGGGCTCCTACGAGCAGTACTTC. Translated, it reads CASSLEGRGSYEQYF.